The 24 T cell receptor beta chains below all came from one sample that was sequenced in a study of blood T cell repertoires in COVID-19. Measured with immunoSEQ multiplex PCR; TCRdb has only the in-frame clones, and not every one. The table records some 130,000 clones, about 80% of them present only once. Sequenced: peripheral blood. The receptors originated from a woman over 75 with acute or convalescent COVID-19.

The genes are TRBV10-3 and TRBJ1-1, with D perhaps TRBD1 (5 bases). The CDR3 runs 13 residues. V dropped 6 bases and J dropped 1 base, with 9 bases sitting between them. From germline, CDR1 is ENHRY and CDR2 SYGVKD. DNA for the CDR3: TGTGCCATCAGCCCTACAGGGAACACTGAAGCTTTCTTT. This sequence encodes CAISPTGNTEAFF.

This clone was detected only a few times. The chain joins TRBV19 to TRBJ1-1, with D perhaps TRBD1 (6 bases). Trimming took 5 bases from V and 6 from J, leaving 16 bases between them. There are 14 residues in the CDR3. Germline CDR1 LNHDA, CDR2 SQIVND (reference sequence). CDR3 DNA sequence: TGTGCCAGTAGTCCCCGAGGGGGGGTATCTGAAGCTTTCTTT. It yields the protein CASSPRGGVSEAFF. Using reference TRBV19 and TRBJ1-1 for the parts outside the CDR3, the full variable domain is DGGITQSPKYLFRKEGQNVTLSCEQNLNHDAMYWYRQDPGQGLRLIYYSQIVNDFQKGDIAEGYSVSREKKESFPLTVTSAQKNPTAFYLCASSPRGGVSEAFFGQGTRLTVV.

This clone was recorded a few times. The rearrangement joins TRBV29-1 to TRBJ1-6; D call uncertain. V lost 4 bases to trimming and J lost 9 bases, with 13 bases between them. Germline values: CDR1 SQVTM, CDR2 ANQGSEA. The CDR3 length is 13 residues. The CDR3 loop reads CSVVEVEGSPLHF. Here the CDR3 DNA reads TGCAGCGTTGTAGAGGTGGAGGGTTCACCCCTCCACTTT.

This rearrangement joins TRBV5-6 to TRBJ1-6, with a possible D match to TRBD1 (5 bases). The CDR3 length is 17 residues. Germline V gene lookup returns CDR1 SGHDT and CDR2 YYEEEE. Trimming took 5 bases from V and 8 from J, leaving 23 bases between them. The CDR3 coding sequence is TGTGCCAGCAGTTACTTAAAGACAGCCCGATCGGATTCACCCCTCCACTTT. Protein: CASSYLKTARSDSPLHF.

The CDR3 loop is CATSDRHRAYEQYF. For the CDR3, the DNA is TGTGCCACCAGTGACCGCCACAGAGCCTACGAGCAGTACTTC. The rearrangement uses TRBV24-1 and TRBJ2-7; D remains unclear. The V and J ends lost 4 bases and 2 bases respectively, with 11 bases between them. The CDR3 covers 14 residues. The germline CDR1 and CDR2 sequences are KGHDR and SFDVKD.

The J gene is TRBJ2-3, the V gene TRBV28, with TRBD1 matching 10 bases. Unmatched junction bases numbered 6, after V lost 8 bases and J lost 1 base. Germline V gene sequence: CDR1 MDHEN, CDR2 SYDVKM. The CDR3 covers 15 residues. The DNA of the CDR3 is TGTGCCAGCGTCCGACAGGGGGCTGGCACAGATACGCAGTATTTT. Translated: CASVRQGAGTDTQYF.

The rearrangement joins TRBV5-1 to TRBJ2-7, with a possible D match to TRBD1 (6 bases). The ends were cut back, 0 bases at V and 7 bases at J, with 11 bases in the middle. Germline V gene lookup returns CDR1 SGHRS and CDR2 YFSETQ. This CDR3 has 13 amino acids. The CDR3 spells CASSLDQGREQYF. The CDR3, as DNA: TGCGCCAGCAGCTTGGATCAGGGGCGAGAGCAGTACTTC.

This chain joins TRBV28 and TRBJ1-3; 8 bases map to TRBD1. V shed 4 bases, J shed 0 bases, and the junction held 5 bases outside the gene matches. The CDR3 is 16 residues long. Germline V lookup: CDR1 MDHEN, CDR2 SYDVKM. CDR3 nucleotide sequence: TGTGCCAGCAGTTCCGGGACAGGACACTCTGGAAACACCATATATTTT. It codes for CASSSGTGHSGNTIYF.

The V and J genes are TRBV4-3 and TRBJ2-7, with 7 bases fitting TRBD1. Germline V gives CDR1 LGHNA, CDR2 YSLEER. J gave up 5 bases and V 0 bases, and 7 bases lay outside the gene matches. The CDR3 extends over 15 amino acids. CDR3 coding DNA: TGCGCCAGCAGCCAAGAAGGAAGGGGGCTCGACGAGCAGTACTTC. Translated, it gives CASSQEGRGLDEQYF.

Comment on this clone: Distinct nucleotide sequences in the sample also encode this CDR3. The chain recombines TRBV24-1 with TRBJ2-7; no definite D call. The CDR3 runs to 13 residues. The ends were cut back, 3 bases at V and 1 base at J, with 6 bases in the middle. Germline V lookup: CDR1 KGHDR, CDR2 SFDVKD. The CDR3 region is CATSDPLSYEQYF. The CDR3 DNA sequence: TGTGCCACCAGTGATCCGCTATCCTACGAGCAGTACTTC.

This clone was detected only once. The chain combines TRBV5-6 with TRBJ1-1; 7 bases are shared with TRBD1. The trim removed 2 bases at V and 0 bases at J, leaving 10 bases unmatched. This CDR3 comprises 17 residues. CDR1 and CDR2 from the germline V gene are SGHDT and YYEEEE. The CDR3: CASSLYSGTEMNTEAFF. CDR3 coding DNA: TGTGCCAGCAGCTTATACTCCGGGACAGAGATGAACACTGAAGCTTTCTTT.

J is TRBJ2-1 and V is TRBV19, with D unresolved. V was cut by 7 bases and J by 11 bases, with 18 bases left in between. The V gene's germline CDR1 is LNHDA and CDR2 SQIVND (reference sequence). CDR3 length: 13 residues. CDR3 loop: CASTTNQRLKQFF. The DNA of the CDR3 is TGTGCCAGTACCACAAACCAGCGCCTAAAGCAGTTCTTC.

This clone was observed a handful of times. V usage is TRBV27 and J usage is TRBJ1-2; 9 positions agree with TRBD1. This CDR3 spans 15 amino acids. Germline-derived CDR1 and CDR2 are MNHEY and SMNVEV (reference sequence). V dropped 4 bases and J dropped 6; count of bases not matched to a gene: 9. DNA for the CDR3: TGTGCCAGCAGTTCACCGGGACAGGGTATGGATGGCTACACCTTC. This encodes CASSSPGQGMDGYTF.

The V and J genes are TRBV10-3 and TRBJ2-3; 13 positions agree with TRBD2. The CDR3 loop spans 16 amino acids. V dropped 8 bases and J dropped 3; count of bases not matched to a gene: 8. Germline-derived CDR1 and CDR2 are ENHRY and SYGVKD. For the CDR3, the DNA is TGTGCCATCGGACTAGCGGGAGTAAGGGGTACAGATACGCAGTATTTT. Its translation is CAIGLAGVRGTDTQYF.

The CDR3 spells CASSILDSIYGYTF. The CDR3 bases are TGTGCCAGTAGTATCCTCGACAGTATCTATGGCTACACCTTC. This sequence joins TRBV19 and TRBJ1-2; weak D call: TRBD1 (5 bases). The germline V gene has CDR1 LNHDA and CDR2 SQIVND (reference sequence). Trimming removed 3 bases at V and 4 bases at J, with 12 bases between. The CDR3 contains 14 residues. The full variable domain, completed using reference TRBV19 and TRBJ1-2, is DGGITQSPKYLFRKEGQNVTLSCEQNLNHDAMYWYRQDPGQGLRLIYYSQIVNDFQKGDIAEGYSVSREKKESFPLTVTSAQKNPTAFYLCASSILDSIYGYTFGSGTRLTVV.

The V call is TRBV19, the J call TRBJ1-1, with D perhaps TRBD1 (5 bases). CDR3 length equals 13 residues. CDR1 is LNHDA, CDR2 SQIVND, per germline (reference sequence). The germline V and J ends were trimmed by 7 bases and 9 bases, with 18 bases remaining between them. Written as DNA, the CDR3 is TGTGCCAGTAACCAGGGCAGGGCGACGAAAGCTTTCTTT. This encodes CASNQGRATKAFF.

The rearrangement joins TRBV2 to TRBJ1-1; D unresolved. The germline V gene has CDR1 SNHLY and CDR2 FYNNEI. The CDR3 loop spans 13 amino acids. The V and J ends lost 6 bases and 4 bases respectively, with 12 bases between them. As DNA, the CDR3 is TGTGCCAGCAGAACAGAGTCCACCACTGAAGCTTTCTTT. Its translation: CASRTESTTEAFF.

This clone has more than one count but fewer than ten. At one boundary the junction diverges from the germline segment, which might be a read error. The CDR3 bases are TGTGCTAGCAGCTTATCTTTAACCCATCGGGTTGAGCAGTACTTC. Its translation: CASSLSLTHRVEQYF. The chain uses TRBV7-7 and TRBJ2-7, with D unresolved. Germline assignment: CDR1 SSHAT and CDR2 FNYEAQ (reference sequence). CDR3 length: 15 residues.

V and J are TRBV10-1 and TRBJ1-5, with 8 positions matching TRBD1. Germline CDR1 reads WNHNN; CDR2 reads SYGVQD (reference sequence). The V gene end was trimmed by 11 bases and the J gene end by 4 bases; junction bases not matched to a gene: 10. This CDR3 contains 14 residues. The CDR3, as DNA: TGCGCCGGCGCGCAGGGGGCCCTTAATCAGCCCCAGCATTTT. Encoded protein: CAGAQGALNQPQHF.

This chain joins TRBV5-6 and TRBJ1-2; D might be TRBD1 (5 bases). The V end was cut by 5 bases, the J end by 5 bases, with 22 bases between. The CDR3 runs to 16 residues. CDR1 and CDR2 (germline): SGHDT, YYEEEE. CDR3 sequence: CASRDRGVGRFYGYTF. For the CDR3, the DNA is TGTGCCAGCAGGGATAGAGGTGTGGGGCGGTTTTATGGCTACACCTTC.

CDR3: CASSPPQANTEAFF. Written as DNA, the CDR3 is TGTGCCAGCAGCCCCCCGCAGGCGAACACTGAAGCTTTCTTT. The chain couples TRBV6-2 or TRBV6-3 to TRBJ1-1; no firm D call. The CDR3 length is 14 residues. V dropped 6 bases and J dropped 1 base, with 12 bases sitting between them. From germline, CDR1 is MNHEY and CDR2 SVGEGT.

This rearrangement joins TRBV28 to TRBJ1-1; D unclear. Germline V lookup: CDR1 MDHEN, CDR2 SYDVKM. V lost 10 bases to trimming and J lost 6 bases, with 18 bases between them. CDR3 length equals 13 residues. CDR3 coding DNA: TGTGCCACCGACACTTATGAAATTGCTGAAGCTTTCTTT. Protein sequence: CATDTYEIAEAFF.

V gene TRBV7-2 combines with J gene TRBJ2-7; a weak D match, TRBD1 (6 bases). This CDR3 comprises 11 residues. CDR1 and CDR2 from the germline V gene are SGHTA and FQGNSA. The V and J ends lost 5 bases and 5 bases respectively, with 7 bases between them. CDR3 nucleotide sequence: TGTGCCAGCAGCGCAGGGGACGAGCAGTACTTC. Translated, it gives CASSAGDEQYF.

The chain is built from TRBV28 and TRBJ1-5; D uncertain. Germline CDR1 MDHEN, CDR2 SYDVKM. V was pared by 7 bases and J by 4 bases, with 11 bases between. There are 13 residues in the CDR3. The CDR3 sequence is CASNPPGNQPQHF. CDR3 DNA: TGTGCCAGCAACCCCCCCGGGAATCAGCCCCAGCATTTT.